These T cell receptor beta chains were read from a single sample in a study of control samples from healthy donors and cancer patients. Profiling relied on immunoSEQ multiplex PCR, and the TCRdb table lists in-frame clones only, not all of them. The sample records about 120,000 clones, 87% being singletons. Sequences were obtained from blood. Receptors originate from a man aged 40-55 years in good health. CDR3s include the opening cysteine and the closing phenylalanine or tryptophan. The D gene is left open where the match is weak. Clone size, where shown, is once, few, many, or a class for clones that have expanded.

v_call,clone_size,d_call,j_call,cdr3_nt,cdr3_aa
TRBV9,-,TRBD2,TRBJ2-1,TGTGCCAGCAACGGACTAGCGGGTGTGAGCTCCTACAATGAGCAGTTCTTC,CASNGLAGVSSYNEQFF
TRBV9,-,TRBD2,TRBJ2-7,TGTGCCAGCAGCCCAACATTAGCGGGTCAGCAGTACTTC,CASSPTLAGQQYF
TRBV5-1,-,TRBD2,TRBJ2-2,TGCGCCAGCTCGCGGGGGGACGCGGAAGACACCGGGGAGCTGTTTTTT,CASSRGDAEDTGELFF
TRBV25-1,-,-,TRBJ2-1,TGTGCCAGCACTAGCCACGATGAGCAGTTCTTC,CASTSHDEQFF
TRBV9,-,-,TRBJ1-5,TGTGCCAGCAGCGTAGGGGATTATAGCAATCAGCCCCAGCATTTT,CASSVGDYSNQPQHF
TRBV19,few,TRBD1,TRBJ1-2,TGTGCCAGTAAAATGGACAGGGGGGGACCCTATGGCTACACCTTC,CASKMDRGGPYGYTF
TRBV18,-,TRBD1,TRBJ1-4,TGTGCCAGCTCACCGAGCCGACAGGGGCTTAATGAAAAACTGTTTTTT,CASSPSRQGLNEKLFF
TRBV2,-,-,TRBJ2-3,TGTGCCAGCCTTAACACAGATACGCAGTATTTT,CASLNTDTQYF
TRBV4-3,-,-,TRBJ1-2,TGCGCCAGCAGCCATGACAGGACTTCTAACTATGGCTACACCTTC,CASSHDRTSNYGYTF
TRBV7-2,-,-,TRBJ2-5,TGTGCCAGCTCTGGGTGGGACCAAGAGACCCAGTACTTC,CASSGWDQETQYF
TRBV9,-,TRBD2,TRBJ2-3,TGTGCCAGCAGCGTAGTTTTAGCGGGAGGCACAGATACGCAGTATTTT,CASSVVLAGGTDTQYF
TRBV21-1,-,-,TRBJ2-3,TGTGCCAGCAGCACTCACAACACAGATACGCAGTATTTT,CASSTHNTDTQYF
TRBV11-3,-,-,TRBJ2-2,TGTGCCAGCAGCTTAGATAGGTTGGGTAAAGGGCTGTTTTTT,CASSLDRLGKGLFF
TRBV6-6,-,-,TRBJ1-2,TGTGCCAGCAGTTACTCAGCGACAGCCCTCGTGGGCTACACCTTC,CASSYSATALVGYTF
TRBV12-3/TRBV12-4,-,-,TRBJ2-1,TGTGCCAGCAGTCCGGGGACTGTATGGACGTTCTTC,CASSPGTVWTFF
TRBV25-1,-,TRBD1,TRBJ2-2,TGTGCCAGCAGTGACCCGAAGGACAGGGGTGCCGGGGAGCTGTTTTTT,CASSDPKDRGAGELFF
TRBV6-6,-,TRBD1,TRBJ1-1,TGTGCCAGCAGTGTTGCAGGGGGCTCGAACACTGAAGCTTTCTTT,CASSVAGGSNTEAFF
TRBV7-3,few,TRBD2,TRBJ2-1,TGTGCCAGCAGCCCCGGCGGGGGGGGGCTCAATGAGCAGTTCTTC,CASSPGGGGLNEQFF
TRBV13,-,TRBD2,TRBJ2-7,TGTGCCAGCAGCGGGCGGACTAGCGGCCTCCCCGAGCAGTACTTC,CASSGRTSGLPEQYF
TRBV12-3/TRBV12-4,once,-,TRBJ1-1,TGTGCCAGCAGTTTGGAGGTAAGGACTGAAGCTTTCTTT,CASSLEVRTEAFF
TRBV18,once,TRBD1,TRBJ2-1,TGTGCCAGCTCACCATCCAGGGGGCTTGGGTACAATGAGCAGTTCTTC,CASSPSRGLGYNEQFF
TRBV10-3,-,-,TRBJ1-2,TGTGCCACCAGGGAGGGACATTCTAACTATGGCTACACCTTC,CATREGHSNYGYTF
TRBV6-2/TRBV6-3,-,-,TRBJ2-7,TGTGCCAGCAGTTACCCATCCAACAGGGTCGAGCGGGGCGAGCAGTACTTC,CASSYPSNRVERGEQYF
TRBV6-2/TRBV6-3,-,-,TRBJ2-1,TGTGCCAGCAGTTACTCGATTACCAGTTACAATGAGCAGTTCTTC,CASSYSITSYNEQFF
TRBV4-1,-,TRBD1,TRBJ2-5,TGCGCCAGCAGCCGCGGACTGGGACAGGGGGAAGAGACCCAGTACTTC,CASSRGLGQGEETQYF
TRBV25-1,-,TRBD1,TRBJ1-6,TGTGCCAGCAGATACAGGGGAGAGGGGTCACCCCTCCACTTT,CASRYRGEGSPLHF
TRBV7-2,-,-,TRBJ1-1,TGTGCCAGCAGCTTATTTGATTGGGGAGGGGCCACTGAAGCTTTCTTT,CASSLFDWGGATEAFF
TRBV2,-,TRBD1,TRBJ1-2,TGTGCCAGCACTCTGGGACAGGGGCATAGCTATGGCTACACCTTC,CASTLGQGHSYGYTF
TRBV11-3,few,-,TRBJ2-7,TGTGCCAGCAGCTTCCCCGGGGGCTACGAGCAGTACTTC,CASSFPGGYEQYF
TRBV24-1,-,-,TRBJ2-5,TGTGCCACCAGTGGAATACCGGGCCGTAGCCAAGAGACCCAGTACTTC,CATSGIPGRSQETQYF
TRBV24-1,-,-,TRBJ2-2,TGTGCCACCAGTGATCTGAGGGATGGCCATTGGGACACCGGGGAGCTGTTTTTT,CATSDLRDGHWDTGELFF
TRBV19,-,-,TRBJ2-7,TGTGCCAGTACCCCAGGACCTCTCTCCTACGAGCAGTACTTC,CASTPGPLSYEQYF
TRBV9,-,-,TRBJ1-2,TGTGCCAGCAGCGTAGAAATCCTTGGGGTTTATGGCTACACCTTC,CASSVEILGVYGYTF
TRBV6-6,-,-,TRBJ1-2,TGTGCCAGCCGGCTGGGCCCTAACTATGGCTACACCTTC,CASRLGPNYGYTF
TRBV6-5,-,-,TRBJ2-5,TGTGCCAGCTCACCGTGGGAGACCCAGTACTTC,CASSPWETQYF
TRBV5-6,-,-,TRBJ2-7,TGTGCCAGCAGCTCATCGACTTTAGGGGAGCAGTACTTC,CASSSSTLGEQYF
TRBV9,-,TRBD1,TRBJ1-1,TGTGCCAGCAGCCCCAGGGGGGAGTTTGGGGTGAACACTGAAGCTTTCTTT,CASSPRGEFGVNTEAFF
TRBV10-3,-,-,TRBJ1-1,TGTGCCATCAGTGAGGAGGGGACTGAAGCTTTCTTT,CAISEEGTEAFF
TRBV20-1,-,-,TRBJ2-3,TGCAGTGCTAGTAACACAAGAATTAGCACAGATACGCAGTATTTT,CSASNTRISTDTQYF
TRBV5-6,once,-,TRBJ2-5,TGTGCCAGCAGCTTGGGAGGGCGGACCGGTACCCAGTACTTC,CASSLGGRTGTQYF
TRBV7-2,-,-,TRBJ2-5,TGTGCCAGCAGCTTCTTTGAGGCGGAGACCCAGTACTTC,CASSFFEAETQYF
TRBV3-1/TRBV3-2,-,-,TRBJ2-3,TGTGCCAGCAGTTGGGCGGGGAAAGACACAGATACGCAGTATTTT,CASSWAGKDTDTQYF
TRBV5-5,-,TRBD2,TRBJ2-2,TGTGCCAGCAGCTCCACTCCGGGACTAGCGTACACCGGGGAGCTGTTTTTT,CASSSTPGLAYTGELFF
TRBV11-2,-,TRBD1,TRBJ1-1,TGTGCCAGCAGCTGGCTGAACAGGGGGATGAACACTGAAGCTTTCTTT,CASSWLNRGMNTEAFF
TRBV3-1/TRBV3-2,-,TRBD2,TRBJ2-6,TGTGCCAGCAGTCGCGGGGGGACTGGGGCCAACGTCCTGACTTTC,CASSRGGTGANVLTF
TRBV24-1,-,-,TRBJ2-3,TGTGCCACCAGTGACACCGGCAGGGGGGCAGATACGCAGTATTTT,CATSDTGRGADTQYF
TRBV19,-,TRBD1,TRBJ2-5,TGTGCCAGTAGTATGGACAGGTTGCAAGAGACCCAGTACTTC,CASSMDRLQETQYF
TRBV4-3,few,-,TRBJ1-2,TGCGCCAGCAGCCAAGGTATGCAGGACAGAATCTATGGCTACACCTTC,CASSQGMQDRIYGYTF
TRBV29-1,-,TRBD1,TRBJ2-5,TGCAGCGTTGTTCGTCCTGACAGGGGGATTGAGACCCAGTACTTC,CSVVRPDRGIETQYF
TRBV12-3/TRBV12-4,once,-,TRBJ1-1,TGTGCCAGCAGTCCCCAAGGGTTTGAAGCTTTCTTT,CASSPQGFEAFF
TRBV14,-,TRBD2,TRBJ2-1,TGTGCCAGCAGCCAGGGACCGGGACTAGCGGGGGGGCGTGATGAGCAGTTCTTC,CASSQGPGLAGGRDEQFF
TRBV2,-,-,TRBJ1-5,TGTGCCAGCAGCCGGGGAATTCCCGTTCAGCATTTT,CASSRGIPVQHF
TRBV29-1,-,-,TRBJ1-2,TGCAGCGTGGGACGAGGCAACTATGGCTACACCTTC,CSVGRGNYGYTF
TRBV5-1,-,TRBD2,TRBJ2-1,TGCGCCAGCAGCTCGGGACTAGCGGTTTACAATGAGCAGTTCTTC,CASSSGLAVYNEQFF
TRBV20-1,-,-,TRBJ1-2,TGCAGTGCTAGTGAAAACGGGGCCTCGGGTGGCTACACCTTC,CSASENGASGGYTF
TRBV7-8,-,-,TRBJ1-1,TGTGCCAGCAGCTTTAACAGCTTGAACACTGAAGCTTTCTTT,CASSFNSLNTEAFF
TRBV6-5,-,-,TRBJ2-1,TGTGCCAGCACCCCACCGGGGTGGGGTGAGCAGTTCTTC,CASTPPGWGEQFF
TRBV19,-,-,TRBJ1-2,TGTGCCAGTAGTCGAGTTACCAACTATGGCTACACCTTC,CASSRVTNYGYTF
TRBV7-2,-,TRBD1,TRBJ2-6,TGTGCCAGCAGCGCAAAGACAGGGACCGGGGCCAACGTCCTGACTTTC,CASSAKTGTGANVLTF